This TCR beta chain was sequenced during a study of CD8 T cells in ankylosing spondylitis. Study-level results: Earlier literature documents some of the motif variants in reactive arthritis synovial fluid and blood. It was reported that disease-linked clones were significantly enriched in matched ankylosing spondylitis synovial fluid. There was a TCR beta motif, made of several highly homologous variants, that appeared characteristic of ankylosing spondylitis blood.

Using quantitative 5'-RACE with molecular barcodes, the authors made TCR beta libraries. TCRdb re-called the 5' RACE reads with MiXCR, one entry per CDR3 protein. This sample has 150,000 to 200,000 distinct CDR3 sequences, with about 18% found just once. Germline CDR1 MDHEN, CDR2 SYDVKM. With 3 bases clipped from V and 6 bases from J, the junction kept 8 bases outside the gene matches. The CDR3 is made up of 15 amino acids. The sample holds a few counts of this clonotype. Its cognate antigen is unknown. This chain links TRBV28 with TRBJ2-7; 10 bases are shared with TRBD2. This receptor was taken from a male donor with ankylosing spondylitis or in good health (not recorded which). The sequenced material came from blood, either unsorted or a sorted T cell fraction (not recorded which). The CDR3 DNA sequence: TGTGCCAGCAGTTTGCGGACTAGCGGAGCCGGCGAGCAGTACTTC. Protein sequence: CASSLRTSGAGEQYF.